The 10 T cell receptor beta chains reported below all come from one sample, sequenced in a study of blood T cell repertoires in COVID-19. Assay: immunoSEQ multiplex PCR; the TCRdb copy retains only in-frame clones and omits some. The data contain about 140,000 clones, approximately 83% of them singletons. The material sequenced was peripheral blood. Source of these receptors: a human donor in a cohort sampled during active COVID-19.

A few counts support this clone. The chain has TRBV3-1 (or the pseudogene TRBV3-2) and TRBJ2-5; maybe TRBD2 (6 bases). Trimming shortened V by 0 bases and J by 7 bases, and 15 bases separated the two germline ends. The CDR3 sequence is 15 residues long. Germline loops: CDR1 LGHDT, CDR2 YNNKEL (reference sequence). The CDR3 protein is CASSQDLPRAGTQYF. In DNA form, the CDR3 reads TGTGCCAGCAGCCAAGATTTGCCTAGAGCGGGGACCCAGTACTTC.

V is TRBV28 and J is TRBJ2-2; 8 bases are shared with TRBD2. CDR3 length: 16 amino acids. V lost 8 bases to trimming and J lost 3 bases; unmatched junction nucleotides: 11. The V gene's germline CDR1 is MDHEN and CDR2 SYDVKM. The CDR3 DNA sequence: TGTGCCAGCCGCCAAGGAGCGGGAGAGTACACCGGGGAGCTGTTTTTT. Translating gives CASRQGAGEYTGELFF. The full variable domain, its missing parts supplied by reference TRBV28 and TRBJ2-2, is DVKVTQSSRYLVKRTGEKVFLECVQDMDHENMFWYRQDPGLGLRLIYFSYDVKMKEKGDIPEGYSVSREKKERFSLILESASTNQTSMYLCASRQGAGEYTGELFFGEGSRLTVL.

This clone has more than one count but fewer than ten. The CDR3 here is CASRADRGPYNEQFF. CDR3 DNA sequence: TGTGCCAGCAGAGCGGACAGGGGCCCTTACAATGAGCAGTTCTTC. This sequence joins TRBV6-6 and TRBJ2-1; 9 nucleotides align to TRBD1. J gave up 4 bases and V 6 bases, and 7 bases lay outside the gene matches. CDR3 size: 15 residues. Germline V lookup: CDR1 MNHNY, CDR2 SVGAGI (reference sequence).

This clone was seen a few times. CDR3 nucleotide sequence: TGTGCCAGCTCACCCCCGACTAGCGGGAGACACGGAGGCGAGCAGTACTTC. This encodes CASSPPTSGRHGGEQYF. The V and J genes are TRBV18 and TRBJ2-7, with 12 bases lining up with TRBD2. CDR1 and CDR2 (germline): KGHSH, LQKENI. CDR3 size: 17 residues. V shed 3 bases and J 6 bases; nucleotides not matched to a gene: 12.

As DNA, the CDR3 is TGTGCCAGCAGCCAAGATAGAGGGAGCTTCAATGAGCAGTTCTTC. Its protein is CASSQDRGSFNEQFF. V usage is TRBV4-2 and J usage is TRBJ2-1; maybe TRBD2 (5 bases). From germline, CDR1 is LGHNA and CDR2 YNFKEQ. Trimming took 0 bases from V and 6 from J, leaving 12 bases between them. The CDR3 covers 15 residues.

V is TRBV6-5 and J is TRBJ2-1; 14 bases fit TRBD2. Germline V gene lookup returns CDR1 MNHEY and CDR2 SVGAGI. V lost 7 bases, J lost 7 bases, and 6 bases stayed unmatched. This CDR3 spans 15 amino acids. This CDR3 reads CASKVTSGRENEQFF. CDR3 nucleotide sequence: TGTGCCAGCAAGGTGACTAGCGGGAGGGAGAATGAGCAGTTCTTC.

The chain employs TRBV28 and TRBJ1-1; D not resolved. Germline V gene sequence: CDR1 MDHEN, CDR2 SYDVKM. The CDR3 is 11 residues long. V was pared by 6 bases and J by 9 bases, with 11 bases between. The CDR3 coding sequence is TGTGCCAGCAGATTGGGCATTAAAGCTTTCTTT. It encodes CASRLGIKAFF.

The table lists this clone with a few counts. This chain joins TRBV6-5 and TRBJ1-1; 9 bases agree with TRBD1. The ends lost 6 bases at V and 6 bases at J; junction bases unmatched: 8. The CDR3 loop spans 14 amino acids. Germline CDR1 reads MNHEY; CDR2 reads SVGAGI. The CDR3 region is CASRGTGRLSEAFF. As DNA, the CDR3 is TGTGCCAGCAGGGGGACAGGGAGGCTCTCTGAAGCTTTCTTT.

The V call is TRBV6-5, the J call TRBJ2-1, with TRBD2 identical over 8 bases. Germline-derived CDR1 and CDR2 are MNHEY and SVGAGI. The CDR3 sequence is 14 residues long. The V segment lost 8 bases and the J segment 4 bases; nucleotides outside the gene matches: 7. CDR3 DNA sequence: TGTGCCAGCGGGACTAGAAATTTGTACAATGAGCAGTTCTTC. This sequence encodes CASGTRNLYNEQFF.

The V call is TRBV18, the J call TRBJ2-1, with D unresolved. V lost 4 bases, J lost 0 bases, and 10 bases lay in between. Germline V CDR1 and CDR2: KGHSH, LQKENI. The CDR3 extends over 15 amino acids. The CDR3 loop reads CASSQSLSSYNEQFF. CDR3 sequence (DNA): TGTGCCAGCTCACAGAGCCTAAGCTCCTACAATGAGCAGTTCTTC.